This T cell receptor (beta chain) originates from a study of T cells after yellow fever vaccination. Overall study context: SMART-Seq v4 Ultra Low Input prepared the low-cell-number fractions.

The CDR3 is 13 residues long. The V end lost 4 bases, the J end lost 7 bases, and 15 bases lay between the germline ends. Germline V gene sequence: CDR1 SGHKS, CDR2 YYEKEE (reference sequence). Comments on this clonotype: Its matching antigen is unknown.

The study, taken as a whole, reports: Although the secondary response was weaker, it peaked faster, at day 5 versus 15.

Researchers made TCR cDNA using 5'RACE template switching, and this step added a universal primer site and UMIs. TCRdb itself ran the 5' RACE reads through MiXCR, one entry per CDR3 protein. The sample has 610,000 or so distinct CDR3 sequences; over 9% are singletons. This receptor was obtained from a man aged 25-40 years who received the YFV17D yellow fever vaccine. This sample comprised PBMCs, obtained on the day of the yellow fever booster vaccination. This chain connects TRBV5-5 to TRBJ2-7; TRBD2 might be the D (5 bases). The CDR3 nucleotides read TGTGCCAGCAGCATGGGGTCTCCGGGGGAGCAGTACTTC. Protein sequence: CASSMGSPGEQYF.